Each of the 8 T cell receptor beta chains below was sequenced from the same sample in a study of identical twins. Using its own MiXCR run on the 5' RACE reads, TCRdb lists one record per CDR3 protein. Of some 190,000 distinct CDR3 sequences detected, 15% appear once; the ten largest clones hold over 35%. The same sample was also studied in work on T cells expressing NK-cell markers.

The specimen sequenced was CD8+ T cells sorted from blood. The receptors stem from a woman aged 18-35 years in good health.

This clonotype was counted only a few times. V usage is TRBV19 and J usage is TRBJ1-3; D is ambiguous. The V end lost 8 bases, the J end lost 2 bases, and 19 bases lay between the germline ends. The germline gives CDR1 LNHDA, CDR2 SQIVND (reference sequence). CDR3 length: 16 residues. The CDR3 nucleotides read TGTGCCAGTGAGGGAGCAGAATACTTCACTGGAAACACCATATATTTT. It translates to CASEGAEYFTGNTIYF.

This clonotype has only a few counts. The J gene is TRBJ1-3, the V gene TRBV6-1; tentative D call: TRBD1 (5 bases). CDR1 and CDR2 (germline): MNHNS, SASEGT. The CDR3 contains 15 residues. Deletions cut 6 bases from V and 0 bases from J, with 12 bases between. CDR3 nucleotides: TGTGCCAGCAGCCCGGACATTTCCTCTGGAAACACCATATATTTT. This codes for CASSPDISSGNTIYF.

The chain recombines TRBV7-9 with TRBJ2-1, with 12 bases that match TRBD2. Germline CDR1 is SEHNR and CDR2 is FQNEAQ (reference sequence). This CDR3 is built from 14 residues. J lost 7 bases, V lost 7 bases, and 5 bases had no gene match. The CDR3 bases are TGTGCCAGCACCCGGCTAGCGGGAGGGAATGAGCAGTTCTTC. Residues: CASTRLAGGNEQFF.

The chain links TRBV6-2 or TRBV6-3 to TRBJ2-6, with D unclear. CDR1 MNHEY and CDR2 SVGEGT come from the germline V gene. V lost 0 bases, J lost 3 bases, and 6 bases lay in between. CDR3 length: 15 residues. The CDR3 reads CASSYSRGGANVLTF. CDR3 nucleotide sequence: TGTGCCAGCAGTTACTCCCGCGGTGGGGCCAACGTCCTGACTTTC.

The sample holds a few counts of this clonotype. The V gene is TRBV3-1, the J gene TRBJ1-1; D is uncertain. This CDR3 comprises 15 residues. Germline values: CDR1 LGHDT, CDR2 YNNKEL (reference sequence). V lost 3 bases, J lost 0 bases, and 11 bases lay in between. Here the CDR3 reads CASSQIEELNTEAFF. DNA for the CDR3: TGTGCCAGCAGCCAGATTGAGGAGTTGAACACTGAAGCTTTCTTT.

This clonotype turned up a few times. The chain is built from TRBV5-1 and TRBJ2-3, with D possibly matching TRBD1 (5 bases). This CDR3 is built from 14 residues. V lost 2 bases and J lost 0, with 7 bases in between. CDR1 SGHRS and CDR2 YFSETQ come from the germline V gene. CDR3 amino acids: CASSFRQSTDTQYF. DNA of the CDR3: TGCGCCAGCAGCTTCCGACAGAGCACAGATACGCAGTATTTT. Filled out from reference TRBV5-1 and TRBJ2-3, the complete variable domain reads KAGVTQTPRYLIKTRGQQVTLSCSPISGHRSVSWYQQTPGQGLQFLFEYFSETQRNKGNFPGRFSGRQFSNSRSEMNVSTLELGDSALYLCASSFRQSTDTQYFGPGTRLTVL.

V usage is TRBV12-3 or TRBV12-4 and J usage is TRBJ1-1; TRBD1 matches 9 bases. V lost 6 bases, J lost 10 bases, and 9 bases stayed unmatched. CDR3 length: 13 amino acids. In DNA form, the CDR3 reads TGTGCCAGCAGCCCCGGGACAGGGTTAGGAGCTTTCTTT. Translation: CASSPGTGLGAFF.

The rearrangement joins TRBV9 to TRBJ2-1, with a tentative D call TRBD2 (5 bases). This CDR3 comprises 14 residues. In germline, CDR1 is SGDLS, CDR2 YYNGEE. V was pared by 2 bases and J by 6 bases, with 12 bases between. The CDR3 region is CASSVGIAGNEQFF. CDR3 DNA sequence: TGTGCCAGCAGCGTCGGGATCGCCGGCAATGAGCAGTTCTTC. Using reference TRBV9 and TRBJ2-1 for the parts outside the CDR3, the full variable domain is DSGVTQTPKHLITATGQRVTLRCSPRSGDLSVYWYQQSLDQGLQFLIQYYNGEERAKGNILERFSAQQFPDLHSELNLSSLELGDSALYFCASSVGIAGNEQFFGPGTRLTVL.